This entry lists 26 T cell receptor beta chains sequenced from one sample in a study of blood T cell repertoires in COVID-19. The assay was immunoSEQ multiplex PCR, and TCRdb's table has in-frame clones only and misses some. The table shows 25,000 to 35,000 clones, with about 90% occurring only once. Sequencing used peripheral blood. Source of these receptors: a human donor with active COVID-19. The donor label of this sample is uncertain.

This clone was detected only once. The chain joins TRBV4-3 to TRBJ1-3; 8 bases agree with TRBD1. The CDR3 loop spans 15 amino acids. J gave up 4 bases and V 1 base, and 3 bases lay outside the gene matches. Germline CDR1 is LGHNA and CDR2 is YSLEER. The CDR3 spells CASSQARGPGNTIYF. In DNA form, the CDR3 reads TGCGCCAGCAGCCAAGCCAGGGGGCCAGGAAACACCATATATTTT.

The chain joins TRBV5-1 to TRBJ1-1; D is ambiguous. The CDR3 contains 14 residues. Germline V gene sequence: CDR1 SGHRS, CDR2 YFSETQ. V lost 1 base, J lost 4 bases, and 11 bases lay in between. This chain's CDR3 is CASSLIYRGTEAFF. In nucleotides, the CDR3 is TGCGCCAGCAGCTTGATTTACCGAGGCACTGAAGCTTTCTTT.

This chain joins TRBV27 and TRBJ1-2; 11 bases align to TRBD1. V dropped 5 bases and J dropped 4; count of bases not matched to a gene: 9. The length of the CDR3 is 16 residues. Germline-derived CDR1 and CDR2 are MNHEY and SMNVEV (reference sequence). The CDR3: CASSGAGQGAVYGYTF. CDR3 coding DNA: TGTGCCAGCAGTGGGGCCGGACAGGGGGCAGTCTATGGCTACACCTTC.

Concerning this clone itself: This same CDR3 is encoded by further DNA sequences in the sample. The chain combines TRBV4-3 with TRBJ2-3; 8 bases are shared with TRBD1. Germline CDR1 LGHNA, CDR2 YSLEER. This CDR3 contains 16 residues. V lost 1 base, J lost 3 bases, and 6 bases stayed unmatched. Here the CDR3 DNA reads TGCGCCAGCAGCCAAGTCGGGACAGGTGGTACAGATACGCAGTATTTT. It translates to CASSQVGTGGTDTQYF.

The genes are TRBV4-2 and TRBJ2-7; 9 nucleotides match TRBD2. Losses at the gene ends were 1 base for V and 3 bases for J; bases not matched to a gene: 4. This CDR3 contains 15 residues. Germline CDR1 LGHNA, CDR2 YNFKEQ. CDR3 coding DNA: TGTGCCAGCAGCCAAGCCGGGACTAGCCTCTACGAGCAGTACTTC. Protein sequence: CASSQAGTSLYEQYF.

This rearrangement joins TRBV7-9 to TRBJ1-1; a weak D match, TRBD1 (5 bases). The CDR3 length is 14 residues. Germline V gene data show CDR1 as SEHNR and CDR2 as FQNEAQ (reference sequence). V shed 3 bases and J shed 8 bases, with 16 bases lying between them. CDR3 DNA: TGTGCCAGCAGCTTTGGGGCTTCGACAGCGGAAGCTTTCTTT. It translates to CASSFGASTAEAFF.

This clone occurred a few times. The genes are TRBV7-3 and TRBJ2-3; D ambiguous. Germline CDR1 reads SGHTA; CDR2 reads FQGTGA. V shed 5 bases and J shed 4 bases, with 13 bases lying between them. This CDR3 has 14 residues. This chain's CDR3 is CASSRDKLADTQYF. In nucleotides, the CDR3 is TGTGCCAGCAGCCGTGACAAACTGGCAGATACGCAGTATTTT. The full variable domain, completed using reference TRBV7-3 and TRBJ2-3, is GAGVSQTPSNKVTEKGKYVELRCDPISGHTALYWYRQSLGQGPEFLIYFQGTGAADDSGLPNDRFFAVRPEGSVSTLKIQRTERGDSAVYLCASSRDKLADTQYFGPGTRLTVL.

The chain couples TRBV6-5 to TRBJ2-5; 11 bases are a match to TRBD2. V shed 6 bases and J 5 bases; nucleotides not matched to a gene: 8. CDR3 size: 15 residues. The germline V gene has CDR1 MNHEY and CDR2 SVGAGI. CDR3 in DNA: TGTGCCAGCAGGCCGACTAGCGGGATAGGTGAGACCCAGTACTTC. It is translated as CASRPTSGIGETQYF.

This clone has more than one count but fewer than ten. V gene TRBV7-6 combines with J gene TRBJ2-7; TRBD1 aligns across 9 bases. The CDR3 runs 15 residues. CDR1 and CDR2 from the germline V gene are SGHVS and FNYEAQ. The junction had 6 bases not matched to a gene; V was cut back by 2 bases and J by 4 bases. This CDR3 is CASSLRSDRGYEQYF. Written as DNA, the CDR3 is TGTGCCAGCAGCTTAAGATCGGACAGGGGATACGAGCAGTACTTC.

This clone was detected only once. This chain links TRBV5-1 with TRBJ2-5; the match to TRBD1 covers 10 bases. V shed 9 bases, J shed 5 bases, and the junction held 10 bases outside the gene matches. The CDR3 length is 14 residues. CDR1 and CDR2 from the germline V gene are SGHRS and YFSETQ. The CDR3 here is CATAGTGVLETQYF. In DNA form, the CDR3 reads TGCGCCACCGCCGGGACAGGGGTATTGGAGACCCAGTACTTC.

The chain employs TRBV6-1 and TRBJ2-7; TRBD1 might be the D (7 bases). The germline V gene encodes CDR1 MNHNS and CDR2 SASEGT. The CDR3 totals 13 residues. V lost 1 base and J lost 7, with 11 bases in between. CDR3 amino acids: CASSEEGAGEQYF. CDR3 in DNA: TGTGCCAGCAGTGAAGAGGGGGCGGGAGAGCAGTACTTC.

The CDR3 spells CASSVIPSGNTIYF. The CDR3, as DNA: TGTGCCAGCAGCGTAATCCCGAGCGGAAACACCATATATTTT. This sequence joins TRBV9 and TRBJ1-3; no clear D gene. The V gene lost 1 base and the J gene lost 4 bases, with 9 bases spanning the gap. The germline gives CDR1 SGDLS, CDR2 YYNGEE. The CDR3 sequence is 14 residues long.

The sample holds a few counts of this clone. The DNA for the CDR3 is TGTGCCAGCCTCTGGGGCAGGGGGAGCACCGGGGAGCTGTTTTTT. Protein product: CASLWGRGSTGELFF. The chain employs TRBV3-1 (or the pseudogene TRBV3-2) and TRBJ2-2, with TRBD1 matching 7 bases. Germline trimming cut 8 bases from V and 4 bases from J; bases unmatched to any gene: 10. Germline V gene lookup returns CDR1 LGHDT and CDR2 YNNKEL (reference sequence). The CDR3 spans 15 residues.

V is TRBV7-3 and J is TRBJ2-6, with a tentative D call TRBD1 (6 bases). This CDR3 has 16 amino acids. Germline CDR1 is SGHTA and CDR2 is FQGTGA. The V gene lost 0 bases and the J gene lost 0 bases, with 6 bases spanning the gap. The CDR3 spells CASSLTGGSGANVLTF. In DNA, the CDR3 is TGTGCCAGCAGCTTAACAGGGGGCTCTGGGGCCAACGTCCTGACTTTC.

This clone was detected only once. The rearrangement uses TRBV12-5 and TRBJ2-7, with 12 positions matching TRBD1. Trimming removed 7 bases from V and 2 bases from J; junction bases left unmatched: 6. The germline V gene has CDR1 LGHNT and CDR2 FRNRAP. The length of the CDR3 is 15 residues. This CDR3 reads CASAPRDRGPYEQYF. As DNA, the CDR3 is TGTGCTAGTGCCCCCCGGGACAGGGGGCCCTACGAGCAGTACTTC.

The genes are TRBV18 and TRBJ2-5, with 8 bases that match TRBD2. CDR1 is KGHSH and CDR2 is LQKENI in the germline V gene. J was trimmed by 5 bases and V by 5 bases; bases with no gene match: 4. The CDR3 consists of 13 residues. The CDR3 loop reads CASSSGGRETQYF. CDR3 DNA: TGTGCCAGCTCATCGGGGGGGCGGGAGACCCAGTACTTC.

V gene TRBV15 combines with J gene TRBJ2-5, with 9 bases lining up with TRBD1. CDR3 length equals 17 residues. The germline V gene has CDR1 LNHNV and CDR2 YYDKDF (reference sequence). V lost 0 bases and J lost 5; bases outside the gene matches: 10. For the CDR3, the DNA is TGTGCCACCAGCAGAGAGCCTCCACAGGGGGCACACGAGACCCAGTACTTC. Protein: CATSREPPQGAHETQYF.

The rearrangement links TRBV28 to TRBJ1-5, with TRBD1 matching 9 bases. The V gene end was trimmed by 8 bases and the J gene end by 6 bases; junction bases not matched to a gene: 5. This CDR3 contains 13 residues. Germline CDR1 and CDR2: MDHEN and SYDVKM. CDR3 DNA sequence: TGTGCCAGCCTAACAGGGGGCATTCAGCCCCAGCATTTT. Translated: CASLTGGIQPQHF. Full variable domain (rest looked up from reference TRBV28 and TRBJ1-5): DVKVTQSSRYLVKRTGEKVFLECVQDMDHENMFWYRQDPGLGLRLIYFSYDVKMKEKGDIPEGYSVSREKKERFSLILESASTNQTSMYLCASLTGGIQPQHFGDGTRLSIL.

The chain has TRBV29-1 and TRBJ1-2; TRBD1 matches 9 bases. This CDR3 contains 13 residues. Germline V gene data show CDR1 as SQVTM and CDR2 as ANQGSEA. J lost 9 bases, V lost 1 base, and 6 bases had no gene match. This CDR3 is CSVEVATGGSYTF. CDR3 nucleotide sequence: TGCAGCGTTGAAGTTGCGACAGGGGGGAGCTACACCTTC. The variable domain in full, completed from reference TRBV29-1 and TRBJ1-2, reads SAVISQKPSRDICQRGTSLTIQCQVDSQVTMMFWYRQQPGQSLTLIATANQGSEATYESGFVIDKFPISRPNLTFSTLTVSNMSPEDSSIYLCSVEVATGGSYTFGSGTRLTVV.

This clone was counted once. This chain links TRBV28 with TRBJ2-2; possible D gene TRBD1, 6 bases. Trimming shortened V by 8 bases and J by 2 bases, and 9 bases separated the two germline ends. CDR1 MDHEN and CDR2 SYDVKM come from the germline V gene. The CDR3 length is 13 residues. The CDR3 sequence: CASGDKNTGELFF. The CDR3, as DNA: TGTGCCAGCGGGGACAAAAACACCGGGGAGCTGTTTTTT.

This sequence joins TRBV6-5 and TRBJ1-5; D might be TRBD1 (6 bases). Germline V gives CDR1 MNHEY, CDR2 SVGAGI. The CDR3 is 13 amino acids. V was trimmed by 6 bases and J by 4 bases, leaving 10 bases between them. CDR3 coding DNA: TGTGCCAGCAGCGGGGACAAGAATCAGCCCCAGCATTTT. It specifies CASSGDKNQPQHF.

The V and J genes are TRBV9 and TRBJ2-1; perhaps TRBD2 as D (6 bases). Trimming cost V 4 bases and J 4 bases, with 15 bases left between them. Germline V lookup: CDR1 SGDLS, CDR2 YYNGEE. CDR3 length: 15 amino acids. The CDR3 coding sequence is TGTGCCAGCAGCAGAGAGGGACTCACGTACAATGAGCAGTTCTTC. As protein: CASSREGLTYNEQFF.

This clone was counted a single time. V usage is TRBV29-1 and J usage is TRBJ2-2; the match to TRBD2 covers 9 bases. Germline trimming cut 6 bases from V and 7 bases from J; bases unmatched to any gene: 9. The germline gives CDR1 SQVTM, CDR2 ANQGSEA. The CDR3 has 14 residues. Here the CDR3 reads CSVELSGRSGELFF. The DNA for the CDR3 is TGCAGCGTCGAGCTTAGCGGGAGAAGCGGGGAGCTGTTTTTT.

V usage is TRBV29-1 and J usage is TRBJ1-5, with 7 positions matching TRBD1. Unmatched junction bases numbered 8, after V lost 7 bases and J lost 5 bases. Germline values: CDR1 SQVTM, CDR2 ANQGSEA. CDR3 length equals 13 residues. CDR3 residues: CSGNTGVDQPQHF. CDR3 sequence (DNA): TGCAGCGGGAATACAGGGGTTGATCAGCCCCAGCATTTT.

The V and J genes are TRBV9 and TRBJ1-1, with D tentatively TRBD1 (6 bases). The CDR3 runs 17 residues. The V gene's germline CDR1 is SGDLS and CDR2 YYNGEE. V lost 4 bases, J lost 2 bases, and 21 bases lay in between. The CDR3: CASSPTGGGGFNTEAFF. CDR3 bases: TGTGCCAGCAGCCCAACGGGGGGCGGGGGCTTTAACACTGAAGCTTTCTTT.

The chain joins TRBV27 to TRBJ2-7, with 9 positions matching TRBD1. The CDR3 consists of 15 residues. The junction had 4 bases not matched to a gene; V was cut back by 2 bases and J by 2 bases. The germline gives CDR1 MNHEY, CDR2 SMNVEV (reference sequence). In nucleotides, the CDR3 is TGTGCCAGCAGTTTAGGGACAGGGAGCACCTACGAGCAGTACTTC. Its translation is CASSLGTGSTYEQYF.